A single T cell receptor (beta chain) is shown here with its context. Its target is unknown. The ends were cut back, 2 bases at V and 5 bases at J, with 13 bases in the middle. This CDR3 has 16 residues. Germline CDR1 is SGHAT and CDR2 is FQDESV (reference sequence). The data originate from a study of cytomegalovirus exposure and HLA in healthy donors. The PCR ran on 60 Vbeta and 13 Jbeta primers. The repertoire was sequenced with immunoSEQ multiplex PCR; TCRdb's copy has only in-frame clones and lacks some. The table records under 200,000 clones, around four fifths of them present only once. Overall study findings and caveats: A list of around 160 TCR beta chains associated with cytomegalovirus was given.

This receptor was identified in a male donor in good health and CMV-seropositive. This chain connects TRBV11-1 to TRBJ1-6; D is ambiguous. Input material: PBMCs. The CDR3 DNA sequence: TGTGCCAGCAGCTTACGGTCGCCATCGAATAATTCACCCCTCCACTTT. This sequence encodes CASSLRSPSNNSPLHF.